The subject of this entry is one TCR beta chain. This clone's antigen is unknown. Per-nucleotide qualities are absent, and no much larger clonotype sits a single base away. The immunoSEQ Assay was used to sequence TCRbeta CDR3 regions. After extraction, genomic DNA underwent amplification by bias-controlled multiplex PCR, followed by high-throughput sequencing. The original pipeline was this. To quantify the absolute abundance of every unique TCRbeta CDR3 region, sequences were collapsed and filtered. Usable DNA was measured by amplifying reference genes present in all nucleated cells, and TCRbeta template counts were normalized to that usable DNA to estimate T cell fraction. Repertoire TCRs were annotated as SARS-CoV-2-specific when V gene, CDR3 amino acid sequence and J gene were exactly matched to a known reactive TCR set. The reference SARS-CoV-2 TCR set was derived from MIRA and filtered for enrichment in COVID-19-positive ImmuneCODE repertoires, a step that removed public or cross-reactive TCRs. Drawing on the MIRA antigens, annotated TCRs were analysed further at the level of specific ORF or position within ORF. Breadth was defined as annotated unique rearrangements over total unique productive rearrangements; depth was the summed frequency of those rearrangements. Group comparisons of TCR breadth used two-sided Wilcoxon rank-sum tests. The clones in this table, taken by TCRdb from immuneACCESS, are in-frame only. Not every clone is retained; where verified, under half of the shortfall comes from an unresolved V gene, and the cause of the rest is unknown. V and J calls and clone size are those listed in that table; D and trimming were worked out from the DNA. The sample yields 300,000 to 400,000 clones; about 90% were counted once. The leading ten clones occupy 3% to 5% of the sample.

Taken with the paper, the label for time point translates to: individuals recovered from natural SARS-CoV-2 infection. These data are taken from a study of Ad26.COV2.S vaccination and SARS-CoV-2 variants (dated by TCRdb to the early 2020s). Looking at the study overall: The specificity and breadth of SARS-CoV-2-reactive T cell receptors after Ad26.COV2.S vaccination were assessed by TCRbeta repertoire sequencing. The TCR-sequenced set comprised about 32 samples: roughly 19 Ad26.COV2.S vaccine recipients, 5 placebo recipients and 8 SARS-CoV-2 convalescent individuals. Overall results and qualifications from the work: After vaccination, spike-specific CD8+ and CD4+ T cell responses were reported to show substantial breadth. Vaccine and placebo recipients had similar non-spike TCR breadth, a finding consistent with the vaccine containing only spike. According to the authors, total T cell responses may have been underestimated by the TCR breadth and depth analyses. Higher spike-specific TCR breadth was observed in Ad26.COV2.S recipients than in placebo recipients (P = 0.0014).

From the cysteine up to the phenylalanine, the CDR3 has a length of 13 residues. Of all the DNA, just the CDR3 is kept, 39 bases in frame from base 1. V is cut back by 6 bases and J by 5 bases, with 6 bases in the junction unmatched. The sequence joins TRBV12-3 or TRBV12-4 to TRBJ1-1, with 7 middle bases fitting TRBD1. This clonotype originated in a human donor who had recovered from COVID-19. The specimen comprised peripheral blood, sampled after recovery from COVID-19. The DNA sequence reads TGTGCCAGCAGCGACAGGGCCGCAACTGAAGCTTTCTTT. This codes for CASSDRAATEAFF.